These 10 T cell receptor beta chains originate from one sample sequenced in a study of tissue T cells after allogeneic stem cell transplantation. Using immunoSEQ multiplex PCR, the repertoire was profiled, and TCRdb retains in-frame clones only, with some absent. The repertoire holds thousands of clones, with under 50% as singletons. Time point: mouse harvest day 7 after allogeneic transplant. Mouse grafts combined 10^7 T-cell-depleted bone marrow cells with 10^6 splenic CD5+ T cells. Specimen: gut tissue. Every receptor here comes from a female BALB/c mouse given C57BL/6 T cells with graft-versus-host disease after an allogeneic hematopoietic cell transplant.

In the case of this clone: These gene names are mouse names. The CDR3 reads CTCSPGQGDTLYF. The covered CDR3 bases are TGCACCTGCAGTCCGGGACAGGGTGACACCTTGTAC. J is TRBJ2-4 and V is TRBV1, with 9 bases fitting TRBD1. Read sequence stops 1 residue before the CDR3 end, and the germline J gene provides the missing end. Looked up from germline, CDR1 is NSQYPW and CDR2 is LRSPGD (reference sequence). This CDR3 is built from 13 residues. The J segment lost 7 bases and the V segment lost 5 bases, leaving 4 bases of the junction unmatched. The full variable domain, with the rest looked up from reference TRBV1 and TRBJ2-4, is VTLLEQNPRWRLVPRGQAVNLRCILKNSQYPWMSWYQQDLQKQLQWLFTLRSPGDKEVKSLPGADYLATRVTDTELRLQVANMSQGRTLYCTCSPGQGDTLYFGAGTRLSVL.

A note on this clone: These gene names are mouse names. The CDR3 is CASSRQGRDTQYF. CDR3 DNA, as far as it was read: TGTGCCAGCAGCAGACAGGGGAGAGACACCCAGTAC. The rearrangement joins TRBV26 to TRBJ2-5; TRBD1 matches 8 bases. The DNA ends 1 residue before the CDR3 does, and the rest of the CDR3 is filled in from the germline J gene. V trimming: 6 bases; J trimming: 5 bases; junction bases outside the gene matches: 4. The germline CDR1 and CDR2 sequences are KGHPV and FQNQEV (reference sequence). There are 13 residues in the CDR3.

The sample holds a few counts of this clone. Germline and genes here are mouse. CDR3 protein: CASSRQGTEVFF. The part of the CDR3 DNA that was read is TGTGCCAGCAGTCGACAGGGCACAGAAGTCTTC. The gene calls are TRBV26 and TRBJ1-1, with 7 bases aligning to TRBD1. The CDR3 extends 1 residue past the end of the read, so its final part is completed from the germline J gene. CDR1 is KGHPV and CDR2 is FQNQEV in the germline V gene (reference sequence). Trimming removed 4 bases from V and 4 bases from J; junction bases left unmatched: 0. The CDR3 contains 12 residues.

To note about this clone: The gene symbols are mouse symbols. Read coverage stops 1 residue before the CDR3 terminus; the germline J gene supplies the remainder. V usage is TRBV24 and J usage is TRBJ1-3, with TRBD1 as a possible D gene (6 bases). The CDR3 covers 16 residues. The germline V and J ends were trimmed by 1 base and 0 bases, with 10 bases remaining between them. CDR1 is KGHTA, CDR2 FRNEEI, per germline. The sequenced CDR3 bases are TGTGCCAGCAGTCTGTCTACAGGGAATTCTGGAAATACGCTCTAT. It specifies CASSLSTGNSGNTLY. The whole CDR3 region reads CASSLSTGNSGNTLYF.

Turning to this clone: Any gene name here is a mouse gene name. The sequenced fragment ends 1 residue before the CDR3 boundary, so the rest is inferred from the germline J gene. The rearrangement uses TRBV23 and TRBJ2-1. Germline CDR1 and CDR2: KGHTA and FQNQQP. The CDR3 sequence is 13 residues long. Incomplete CDR3 DNA: TGCTCCAGCAGTCGGCAGAACTATGCTGAGCAGTTC. Translated: CSSSRQNYAEQF. The full CDR3 is CSSSRQNYAEQFF. The full variable domain, with the rest looked up from reference TRBV23 and TRBJ2-1, is DAAVTQKPRYLIKMKGQEAEMKCIPEKGHTAVFWYQQKQSKELKFLIYFQNQQPLDQIDMVKERFSAVCPSSSLCSLGIRTCEAEDSALYLCSSSRQNYAEQFFGPGTRLTVL.

By share of the sample, this clone is medium-sized. Here the gene names and germline are mouse. The CDR3 is cut off 1 residue early in the read; its end comes from the germline J gene. V usage is TRBV12-2 and J usage is TRBJ1-4, with 8 positions matching TRBD1. Germline CDR1 SGHLS, CDR2 HYDKME. Trimming cost V 0 bases and J 3 bases; bases outside gene matches: 2. The CDR3 loop spans 15 amino acids. The part of the CDR3 DNA that was read is TGTGCCAGCTCTCTCGGACAGGGTGCCAACGAAAGATTATTT. It yields the protein CASSLGQGANERLF. The full CDR3 protein reads CASSLGQGANERLFF.

Note on this clone: The gene names here belong to mouse. The CDR3 is cut off 1 residue early in the read; its end comes from the germline J gene. V and J are TRBV3 and TRBJ2-1; possibly TRBD1 for D (5 bases). V was shortened by 5 bases and J by 1 base, with 6 bases between the two germline ends. The CDR3 covers 13 residues. CDR1 and CDR2 from the germline V gene are SNHLY and FYNGKV (reference sequence). This CDR3 is CASSRQNYAEQFF. The covered CDR3 bases are TGTGCCAGCAGCCGACAGAACTATGCTGAGCAGTTC.

Concerning this clone: Gene names and germline match the mouse. CDR3 sequence reads: CASRLGGSSYEQYF. The part of the CDR3 DNA that was read is TGTGCCAGCAGACTGGGGGGGTCCTCCTATGAACAGTAC. The chain carries TRBV26 and TRBJ2-7, with 10 bases matching TRBD2. The CDR3 end falls 1 residue outside the read, so it is completed with the germline J gene. The V and J ends lost 6 bases and 0 bases, in that order; junction bases with no gene match: 2. The CDR3 runs 14 residues. Germline V gives CDR1 KGHPV, CDR2 FQNQEV (reference sequence).

As to this clone: Gene labels here are mouse ones. The DNA ends 1 residue before the CDR3 does, and the rest of the CDR3 is filled in from the germline J gene. This chain connects TRBV26 to TRBJ2-2; D is perhaps TRBD1 (7 bases). This CDR3 contains 14 residues. The germline CDR1 and CDR2 sequences are KGHPV and FQNQEV (reference sequence). The ends were cut back, 4 bases at V and 2 bases at J, with 8 bases in the middle. CDR3 bases read: TGTGCCAGCAGTCCAGGGGGGAACACCGGGCAGCTCTAC. Translated: CASSPGGNTGQLY. The full CDR3 is CASSPGGNTGQLYF.

This clone occurred a few times. Gene labels here are mouse ones. Read data end 1 residue before the CDR3 end; the end is taken from the germline J gene. The chain combines TRBV29 with TRBJ1-6; no firm D call. TRBJ1-6 is classed as an ORF, of uncertain function. With 0 bases removed from V and 5 bases from J, the gap between germline ends came to 5 bases. This CDR3 has 14 amino acids. Looked up from germline, CDR1 is MSHET and CDR2 is SYDVDS. The CDR3 loop is CASSLSSDNSPLYF. The CDR3 DNA, read in part, is TGTGCTAGCAGTTTATCCTCAGATAATTCGCCCCTCTAC.